These 5 T cell receptor beta chains came from one sample sequenced in a study of blood T cells in healthy people across ages. Primed by a sample-barcoded 5' primer and a J-beta primer mix, a second PCR proceeded for about 6 to 11 cycles. TCRdb fed the 5' RACE reads into MiXCR, producing one record per CDR3 protein. The sample has about 1,600,000 distinct CDR3 sequences; 40% to 50% are singletons. Sequencing used blood. The receptors stem from a woman aged 18-29 years in good health.

This clonotype has a handful of counts. This chain links TRBV6-2 or TRBV6-3 with TRBJ1-2; no definite D call. CDR3 length: 15 amino acids. Germline-derived CDR1 and CDR2 are MNHEY and SVGEGT. V was cut by 4 bases and J by 3 bases, with 15 bases left in between. The CDR3 DNA is TGTGCCAGCAGTTCACTGACCGGCGGGGACTATGGCTACACCTTC. This encodes CASSSLTGGDYGYTF.

This clonotype was counted at least ten times. At one of its ends the junction is not consistent with the germline gene, which may arise from a read error. This rearrangement joins TRBV10-3 to TRBJ2-3; TRBD2 is a possible D gene (6 bases). Germline V gene data show CDR1 as ENHRY and CDR2 as SYGVKD. The CDR3 covers 13 residues. The CDR3 sequence is CASSGAGGDTQYF. CDR3 DNA sequence: TGTGCCAGCAGTGGAGCGGGCGGAGATACGCAGTATTTT.

The chain joins TRBV12-3 or TRBV12-4 to TRBJ2-5; D may be TRBD2 (6 bases). This CDR3 region has 14 residues. Trimming shortened V by 7 bases and J by 5 bases, and 17 bases separated the two germline ends. This chain's CDR3 is CASNLGGGAETQYF. The CDR3 DNA reads as TGTGCCAGCAACCTTGGAGGAGGGGCGGAGACCCAGTACTTC.

The chain recombines TRBV15 with TRBJ2-1, with TRBD2 matching over 11 bases. Germline CDR1 is LNHNV and CDR2 is YYDKDF (reference sequence). V shed 6 bases, J shed 4 bases, and the junction held 5 bases outside the gene matches. CDR3 length equals 15 residues. CDR3 bases: TGTGCCACCAGACCCGGGACTAGCGGTTACAATGAGCAGTTCTTC. Protein: CATRPGTSGYNEQFF.

This clonotype was counted ten times or more. The genes are TRBV28 and TRBJ2-7; 7 nucleotides agree with TRBD2. CDR1 and CDR2 from the germline V gene are MDHEN and SYDVKM. The length of the CDR3 is 11 residues. After removal of 11 bases from V and 4 bases from J, the junction contained 5 bases not matched to a gene. CDR3 in amino acids: CAGGDGYEQYF. As DNA, the CDR3 is TGTGCCGGGGGGGACGGTTACGAGCAGTACTTC. The complete variable domain, with remaining parts taken from reference TRBV28 and TRBJ2-7, reads DVKVTQSSRYLVKRTGEKVFLECVQDMDHENMFWYRQDPGLGLRLIYFSYDVKMKEKGDIPEGYSVSREKKERFSLILESASTNQTSMYLCAGGDGYEQYFGPGTRLTVT.